This TCR beta chain derives from a study of cytotoxic CD8 clonotypes in ibrutinib-treated CLL. This clone was picked up a small number of times. Its specificity is unknown. Study observations and caveats: Treatment saw public clonotypes, which were uncommon, either contract or stay stable. Higher circulating CD8+ T-cell counts strongly accompanied higher baseline clonality, above age-matched healthy donors.

This CDR3 spans 14 amino acids. The germline V and J ends were trimmed by 4 bases and 8 bases, with 14 bases remaining between them. CDR1 MNHEY and CDR2 SMNVEV come from the germline V gene (reference sequence). Some clones are missing from TCRdb's copy, which holds only in-frame ones; the method was immunoSEQ multiplex PCR. Among about 200,000 clones listed, 60% to 80% were seen once. The TCR comes from a human donor with chronic lymphocytic leukemia. The sequences come from PBMCs, collected after 12 months of ibrutinib treatment. This chain uses TRBV27 with TRBJ1-4; D call uncertain. Here the CDR3 reads CASSSYSGREKLFF. DNA of the CDR3: TGTGCCAGCAGTTCTTACTCCGGCCGAGAAAAACTGTTTTTT.